The next 14 T cell receptor beta chains were all read from a single sample in a study of blood T cell repertoires in COVID-19. Data came from immunoSEQ multiplex PCR; TCRdb stores just in-frame clones and leaves some out. The repertoire includes 20,000 or so clones, about nine tenths of them detected once, and just over 5% sits in the top ten. Sequencing was carried out using peripheral blood. These receptors were obtained from a man aged 50-59 years with active COVID-19.

This clone appeared once. This chain uses TRBV19 with TRBJ2-1, with 7 bases matching TRBD1. Per germline, CDR1 LNHDA and CDR2 SQIVND (reference sequence). Losses at the gene ends were 4 bases for V and 7 bases for J; bases not matched to a gene: 4. There are 13 residues in the CDR3. The CDR3 spells CASSTTGANEQFF. CDR3 coding DNA: TGTGCCAGTAGTACCACAGGGGCGAATGAGCAGTTCTTC.

The chain couples TRBV6-5 to TRBJ1-5; TRBD1 matches at 9 bases. The CDR3 spans 14 residues. Germline CDR1 MNHEY, CDR2 SVGAGI. V shed 6 bases, J shed 7 bases, and the junction held 7 bases outside the gene matches. The CDR3 spells CASRPTGGGQPQHF. CDR3 DNA: TGTGCCAGCAGACCTACAGGGGGCGGGCAGCCCCAGCATTTT.

The chain joins TRBV4-1 to TRBJ2-1; 15 bases map to TRBD2. The junction had 9 bases not matched to a gene; V was cut back by 4 bases and J by 8 bases. The CDR3 is made up of 17 amino acids. Germline CDR1 is MGHRA and CDR2 is YSYEKL. CDR3 sequence reads: CASSPGLAGGPSHEQFF. CDR3 coding DNA: TGCGCCAGCAGCCCCGGACTAGCGGGGGGGCCTTCCCATGAGCAGTTCTTC.

The chain links TRBV3-1 (or the pseudogene TRBV3-2) to TRBJ2-3; 11 positions match TRBD2. With V trimmed by 6 bases and J by 3 bases, 5 bases remained unmatched. Germline assignment: CDR1 LGHDT and CDR2 YNNKEL (reference sequence). The CDR3 loop spans 15 amino acids. Written as DNA, the CDR3 is TGTGCCAGCAGGCAACTAGCGGGAGCAACAGATACGCAGTATTTT. It translates to CASRQLAGATDTQYF.

The chain uses TRBV27 and TRBJ2-7; the match to TRBD1 covers 10 bases. Germline loops: CDR1 MNHEY, CDR2 SMNVEV (reference sequence). CDR3 size: 14 residues. Trimming took 5 bases from V and 5 from J; bases not matched to a gene: 6. CDR3 in amino acids: CASSRQGAKNEQYF. CDR3 coding DNA: TGTGCCAGCAGTAGACAGGGGGCTAAAAACGAGCAGTACTTC.

The rearrangement links TRBV12-3 or TRBV12-4 to TRBJ2-5; TRBD2 is a possible D gene (6 bases). The CDR3 is made up of 12 amino acids. Trimming removed 6 bases from V and 5 bases from J, with 10 bases in between. CDR3 in amino acids: CASSGRGETQYF. The CDR3 bases are TGTGCCAGCAGCGGGAGAGGGGAGACCCAGTACTTC.

This chain joins TRBV19 and TRBJ2-7; 8 bases line up with TRBD1. The J segment lost 1 base and the V segment lost 1 base, leaving 6 bases of the junction unmatched. This CDR3 contains 16 residues. Germline V CDR1 and CDR2: LNHDA, SQIVND (reference sequence). CDR3 in DNA: TGTGCCAGTAGTATAGGGACAGGGTCCCTTTCCTACGAGCAGTACTTC. As protein: CASSIGTGSLSYEQYF.

The chain carries TRBV7-2 and TRBJ2-1; 11 bases are a match to TRBD2. The CDR3 runs 14 residues. V was pared by 5 bases and J by 6 bases, with 3 bases of the junction left unmatched. The germline V gene has CDR1 SGHTA and CDR2 FQGNSA. CDR3 coding DNA: TGTGCCAGCAGCGCCGGGACTAGCGGCAATGAGCAGTTCTTC. It specifies CASSAGTSGNEQFF.

This sequence joins TRBV4-2 and TRBJ2-7; the match to TRBD1 covers 10 bases. This CDR3 contains 15 residues. The ends lost 1 base at V and 7 bases at J; junction bases unmatched: 7. CDR1 and CDR2 from the germline V gene are LGHNA and YNFKEQ. The chain's CDR3 is CASSQAGTGAGEQYF. CDR3 nucleotides: TGTGCCAGCAGCCAAGCCGGGACAGGGGCTGGGGAGCAGTACTTC.

The gene calls are TRBV6-5 and TRBJ2-7, with TRBD2 identical over 7 bases. V was pared by 5 bases and J by 2 bases, with 9 bases of the junction left unmatched. Germline lookup yields CDR1 MNHEY and CDR2 SVGAGI. This CDR3 region has 15 residues. CDR3 DNA sequence: TGTGCCAGCAGTACCTCGGGACTACCTCCCTACGAGCAGTACTTC. Translated, it gives CASSTSGLPPYEQYF.

The chain employs TRBV19 and TRBJ2-2; TRBD1 aligns across 10 bases. The CDR3 sequence is 16 residues long. Germline CDR1 reads LNHDA; CDR2 reads SQIVND (reference sequence). J lost 6 bases, V lost 8 bases, and 12 bases had no gene match. Here the CDR3 reads CASSIRDRGFAGELFF. CDR3 in DNA: TGTGCCAGTTCGATCCGGGACAGGGGCTTTGCCGGGGAGCTGTTTTTT.

The chain couples TRBV29-1 to TRBJ2-3; D gene unclear. Per germline, CDR1 SQVTM and CDR2 ANQGSEA. The CDR3 extends over 11 amino acids. V was trimmed by 2 bases and J by 7 bases, leaving 7 bases between them. The CDR3 DNA reads TGCAGCGTTGAAACCCACAATACGCAGTATTTT. It codes for CSVETHNTQYF.

The chain recombines TRBV5-6 with TRBJ2-1, with TRBD1 matching 7 bases. J lost 0 bases, V lost 4 bases, and 16 bases had no gene match. The CDR3 is 19 residues long. Germline V lookup: CDR1 SGHDT, CDR2 YYEEEE. The CDR3 is CASSSDRDVIGLSYNEQFF. The DNA for the CDR3 is TGTGCCAGCAGCAGCGACAGGGACGTCATCGGGCTCTCCTACAATGAGCAGTTCTTC.

The table lists this clone with a count of one. The chain combines TRBV7-8 with TRBJ2-5; D unresolved. Trimming cost V 1 base and J 2 bases, with 11 bases left between them. Looked up from germline, CDR1 is SGHVS and CDR2 is FQNEAQ. The CDR3 has 15 amino acids. In nucleotides, the CDR3 is TGTGCCAGCAGCTTAGTCAGCCCCAGGCAAGAGACCCAGTACTTC. Protein sequence: CASSLVSPRQETQYF.